Following are 24 T cell receptor beta chains from one sample sequenced in a study of T-cell memory formation after mild COVID-19 (dated by TCRdb to 2020 to 2023). Library preparation used 5' RACE. Sequencing was carried out with an Illumina NovaSeq 6000. TCRdb's own reprocessing of the public reads used fastp at Q25 and MiXCR and kept productive beta chains. Rows with a matching CDR3 protein are joined into one entry that keeps the most common DNA and genes. The sample table holds around 510,000 distinct CDR3 sequences, of which about a fifth were seen once. The ten largest clones add up to about 8.7% of the sample. The sequenced sample consisted of PBMCs or a T cell subset sorted from them (not recorded which). These receptor sequences come from an adult woman who had mild COVID-19 (a few samples of this study predate the infection). The sample titles of this study are shuffled in the database, so cell type and time point are left out; the donor was told from shared clones.

The genes are TRBV5-1 and TRBJ1-6; TRBD1 aligns across 10 bases. There are 14 residues in the CDR3. Germline V gives CDR1 SGHRS, CDR2 YFSETQ. The V segment lost 2 bases and the J segment 8 bases; nucleotides outside the gene matches: 1. CDR3 DNA: TGCGCCAGCAGCTTCGGGACAGGGGATTCACCCCTCCACTTT. It specifies CASSFGTGDSPLHF.

The J gene is TRBJ2-1, the V gene TRBV2; D not certain. Trimming removed 10 bases at V and 1 base at J, with 11 bases between. CDR1 is SNHLY, CDR2 FYNNEI, per germline. CDR3 size: 13 residues. CDR3: CATASYSYNEQFF. The CDR3 DNA reads as TGTGCCACCGCGAGCTATTCCTACAATGAGCAGTTCTTC.

This clonotype was observed a few times. This sequence joins TRBV19 and TRBJ1-5; no reliable D call. The V end lost 1 base, the J end lost 1 base, and 14 bases lay between the germline ends. Germline-derived CDR1 and CDR2 are LNHDA and SQIVND (reference sequence). This CDR3 has 17 amino acids. This chain's CDR3 is CASSIGVRGGSNQPQHF. DNA for the CDR3: TGTGCCAGTAGTATAGGGGTTCGGGGAGGCAGCAATCAGCCCCAGCATTTT.

This clonotype was recorded at least ten times. This chain connects TRBV7-6 to TRBJ2-2; D is possibly TRBD2 (5 bases). With 5 bases removed from V and 7 bases from J, the gap between germline ends came to 26 bases. CDR3 length: 18 residues. Germline V gene sequence: CDR1 SGHVS, CDR2 FNYEAQ. The CDR3, as DNA: TGTGCCAGCAGCCCACCCCTCGAGGGAAGCTACTCATTCGGGGAGCTGTTTTTT. Translated: CASSPPLEGSYSFGELFF.

The gene calls are TRBV3-1 and TRBJ2-7; D gene ambiguous. The CDR3 has 13 residues. V shed 2 bases and J shed 4 bases, with 9 bases lying between them. Looked up from germline, CDR1 is LGHDT and CDR2 is YNNKEL (reference sequence). The CDR3 here is CASSQPPVYEQYF. As DNA, the CDR3 is TGTGCCAGCAGCCAACCCCCCGTGTACGAGCAGTACTTC.

This clonotype was observed a handful of times. This chain joins TRBV5-1 and TRBJ1-1; unclear D gene. Trimming cost V 0 bases and J 0 bases, with 9 bases left between them. This CDR3 is 15 amino acids long. The germline V gene has CDR1 SGHRS and CDR2 YFSETQ. For the CDR3, the DNA is TGCGCCAGCAGCTTGGAATCGCAGCTGAACACTGAAGCTTTCTTT. Translated: CASSLESQLNTEAFF.

Only a few counts were recorded for this clonotype. The chain has TRBV20-1 and TRBJ2-2; TRBD1 matches 9 bases. Looked up from germline, CDR1 is DFQATT and CDR2 is SNEGSKA (reference sequence). J gave up 3 bases and V 6 bases, and 5 bases lay outside the gene matches. This CDR3 comprises 14 residues. Here the CDR3 reads CSARWTGDTGELFF. The CDR3 DNA follows: TGCAGTGCGAGATGGACAGGGGACACCGGGGAGCTGTTTTTT.

Written as DNA, the CDR3 is TGTGCCAGCACCTTGAGCGGGGGGACCGGGGAGCTGTTTTTT. It is translated as CASTLSGGTGELFF. The rearrangement joins TRBV7-9 to TRBJ2-2, with 9 nucleotides matching TRBD2. The J segment lost 5 bases and the V segment lost 7 bases, leaving 5 bases of the junction unmatched. Germline V lookup: CDR1 SEHNR, CDR2 FQNEAQ (reference sequence). This CDR3 is built from 14 residues.

The V gene is TRBV28, the J gene TRBJ2-7; 7 nucleotides match TRBD1. The CDR3 extends over 15 amino acids. V lost 3 bases to trimming and J lost 1 base; unmatched junction nucleotides: 6. In germline, CDR1 is MDHEN, CDR2 SYDVKM. The CDR3 DNA sequence: TGTGCCAGCAGTTTTAGTTCAGGGGGATCCTACGAGCAGTACTTC. It is translated as CASSFSSGGSYEQYF.

The chain has TRBV9 and TRBJ1-4, with D perhaps TRBD1 (6 bases). The CDR3 is 14 residues long. Germline V lookup: CDR1 SGDLS, CDR2 YYNGEE. The V end lost 4 bases, the J end lost 7 bases, and 14 bases lay between the germline ends. The CDR3 nucleotides read TGTGCCAGCAGCCCGACACAGGGTGGTGAAAAACTGTTTTTT. Translation gives CASSPTQGGEKLFF.

This chain joins TRBV7-9 and TRBJ1-2; D not resolved. Germline CDR1 is SEHNR and CDR2 is FQNEAQ (reference sequence). This CDR3 region has 13 residues. Between the trimmed V and J ends, which lost 0 bases and 4 bases, there was a span of 6 bases. CDR3: CASSLADFYGYTF. CDR3 nucleotide sequence: TGTGCCAGCAGCTTAGCGGATTTCTATGGCTACACCTTC.

The chain joins TRBV10-3 to TRBJ2-3, with 8 bases that match TRBD2. The CDR3 has 15 amino acids. CDR1 is ENHRY and CDR2 is SYGVKD in the germline V gene. J gave up 3 bases and V 4 bases, and 6 bases lay outside the gene matches. This chain's CDR3 is CAISAGGPWTDTQYF. The CDR3 nucleotides are TGTGCCATCAGTGCGGGGGGGCCTTGGACAGATACGCAGTATTTT.

This clonotype was recorded a few times. This chain uses TRBV6-2 or TRBV6-3 with TRBJ2-7, with D perhaps assigned TRBD1 or TRBD2 (5 bases each). The germline V gene encodes CDR1 MNHEY and CDR2 SVGEGT. The CDR3 length is 15 residues. The V gene lost 0 bases and the J gene lost 0 bases, with 9 bases spanning the gap. This CDR3 reads CASSYSGESSYEQYF. CDR3 nucleotide sequence: TGTGCCAGCAGTTACTCGGGGGAAAGCTCCTACGAGCAGTACTTC.

In its sample, this clonotype was seen a few times. The J gene is TRBJ2-1, the V gene TRBV5-5; 9 nucleotides align to TRBD2. This CDR3 comprises 15 residues. The V gene end was trimmed by 4 bases and the J gene end by 9 bases; junction bases not matched to a gene: 11. The germline V gene encodes CDR1 SGHKS and CDR2 YYEKEE (reference sequence). In DNA, the CDR3 is TGTGCCAGCAGCCCACTGAGGCGGGAGGGGGTTGAGCAGTTCTTC. It encodes CASSPLRREGVEQFF. The variable domain in full, completed from reference TRBV5-5 and TRBJ2-1, reads DAGVTQSPTHLIKTRGQQVTLRCSPISGHKSVSWYQQVLGQGPQFIFQYYEKEERGRGNFPDRFSARQFPNYSSELNVNALLLGDSALYLCASSPLRREGVEQFFGPGTRLTVL.

At least ten counts were recorded for this clonotype. V is TRBV12-3 or TRBV12-4 and J is TRBJ2-3; D not certain. Trimming took off 3 bases at V and 1 base at J, with 5 bases between the two ends. The CDR3 covers 13 residues. The CDR3 is CASSFTRTDTQYF. CDR3 coding DNA: TGTGCCAGCAGTTTCACACGCACAGATACGCAGTATTTT.

The chain joins TRBV3-1 to TRBJ2-7; unclear D gene. V lost 1 base and J 2 bases, leaving 9 bases between the germline ends. In germline, CDR1 is LGHDT, CDR2 YNNKEL (reference sequence). The CDR3 runs 14 residues. The chain's CDR3 is CASSQAMLTYEQYF. CDR3 in DNA: TGTGCCAGCAGCCAAGCGATGTTAACCTACGAGCAGTACTTC.

This clonotype was seen at least ten times. V is TRBV15 and J is TRBJ2-7; tentative D call: TRBD2 (5 bases). This CDR3 is built from 12 residues. Germline values: CDR1 LNHNV, CDR2 YYDKDF (reference sequence). V was cut by 0 bases and J by 9 bases, with 9 bases left in between. CDR3 in DNA: TGTGCCACCAGCAGAGATTGGGCGGGGCAGTACTTC. The encoded protein is CATSRDWAGQYF. Based on the CDR3 plus reference TRBV15 and TRBJ2-7, the full variable domain is DAMVIQNPRYQVTQFGKPVTLSCSQTLNHNVMYWYQQKSSQAPKLLFHYYDKDFNNEADTPDNFQSRRPNTSFCFLDIRSPGLGDTAMYLCATSRDWAGQYFGPGTRLTVT.

The chain links TRBV9 to TRBJ1-2; a weak D match, TRBD1 (6 bases). Germline CDR1 SGDLS, CDR2 YYNGEE. The CDR3 spans 15 residues. Trimming removed 4 bases at V and 8 bases at J, with 21 bases between. CDR3 loop: CASSTLPRGQEGYTF. CDR3 nucleotides: TGTGCCAGCAGCACCCTGCCCAGGGGACAAGAAGGCTACACCTTC.

This chain joins TRBV6-1 and TRBJ2-7; 9 nucleotides line up with TRBD1. The V gene's germline CDR1 is MNHNS and CDR2 SASEGT. The trim removed 6 bases at V and 2 bases at J, leaving 5 bases unmatched. This CDR3 is 14 amino acids long. The CDR3 reads CASRSGTGTYEQYF. CDR3 nucleotide sequence: TGTGCCAGCAGATCCGGGACAGGGACCTACGAGCAGTACTTC.

This chain connects TRBV5-1 to TRBJ1-1; TRBD1 aligns across 8 bases. Losses at the gene ends were 5 bases for V and 3 bases for J; bases not matched to a gene: 12. From germline, CDR1 is SGHRS and CDR2 YFSETQ. The CDR3 totals 16 residues. This CDR3 reads CASSWPSGQGDTEAFF. The CDR3 DNA sequence: TGCGCCAGCAGTTGGCCCTCTGGACAGGGCGACACTGAAGCTTTCTTT.

This chain links TRBV12-3 or TRBV12-4 with TRBJ1-5, with D tentatively TRBD1 (5 bases). Deletions cut 3 bases from V and 3 bases from J, with 12 bases between. There are 15 residues in the CDR3. The CDR3 here is CASSLGGLINQPQHF. For the CDR3, the DNA is TGTGCCAGCAGTTTGGGGGGATTGATCAATCAGCCCCAGCATTTT.

The rearrangement links TRBV20-1 to TRBJ2-1; D is unresolved. The CDR3 has 16 residues. Between the trimmed V and J ends, which lost 1 base and 0 bases, there was a span of 13 bases. The germline V gene encodes CDR1 DFQATT and CDR2 SNEGSKA (reference sequence). CDR3 nucleotide sequence: TGCAGTGCTAGAGTCTGGGGTCCGAGCTCCTACAATGAGCAGTTCTTC. Protein: CSARVWGPSSYNEQFF.

The J gene is TRBJ1-1, the V gene TRBV7-6; the D is unclear. The CDR3 is made up of 13 amino acids. Germline values: CDR1 SGHVS, CDR2 FNYEAQ. V lost 2 bases and J lost 5, with 9 bases in between. The CDR3: CASSLTPETEAFF. The CDR3 bases are TGTGCCAGCAGCTTAACCCCAGAAACTGAAGCTTTCTTT. Supplemented by reference TRBV7-6 and TRBJ1-1, the full variable domain reads GAGVSQSPRYKVTKRGQDVALRCDPISGHVSLYWYRQALGQGPEFLTYFNYEAQQDKSGLPNDRFSAERPEGSISTLTIQRTEQRDSAMYRCASSLTPETEAFFGQGTRLTVV.

This clonotype turned up a few times. The chain employs TRBV12-3 or TRBV12-4 and TRBJ2-1; 10 positions agree with TRBD2. The V segment lost 4 bases and the J segment 1 base; nucleotides outside the gene matches: 4. The CDR3 runs 16 residues. For the CDR3, the DNA is TGTGCCAGCAGTTCCGGGACTAGCGAATCCTACAATGAGCAGTTCTTC. Protein: CASSSGTSESYNEQFF.